The next 14 T cell receptor beta chains were all read from a single sample in a study of shared clonotypes between healthy human individuals. Sequencing was performed with immunoSEQ multiplex PCR; in TCRdb, only in-frame clones are kept and a portion is missing. Of some 630,000 clones listed, roughly 95% are singletons. Selected positively for CCR7 and CD45RO-negative, naive CD8 cells excluded terminally differentiated effector memory CD45RA+ cells. Sequenced: naive CD8+ T cells sorted from blood. The receptors were sampled from a woman in her 30s in good health.

The chain employs TRBV27 and TRBJ2-3, with 10 bases that match TRBD2. V was pared by 6 bases and J by 5 bases, with 5 bases of the junction left unmatched. The CDR3 has 14 residues. Germline values: CDR1 MNHEY, CDR2 SMNVEV (reference sequence). The CDR3 nucleotides read TGTGCCAGCAGGCTAGCGGGAGTTATAGATACGCAGTATTTT. It specifies CASRLAGVIDTQYF.

V gene TRBV27 combines with J gene TRBJ1-4, with 8 bases fitting TRBD1. Trimming cost V 3 bases and J 10 bases; bases outside gene matches: 13. The CDR3 loop spans 16 amino acids. CDR1 and CDR2 (germline): MNHEY, SMNVEV (reference sequence). The CDR3 region has the DNA TGTGCCAGCAGTTTGGCCCCGGCAGGGGGCGGCGGAAAACTGTTTTTT. This sequence encodes CASSLAPAGGGGKLFF.

V usage is TRBV28 and J usage is TRBJ2-2; D is uncertain. The V end was cut by 1 base, the J end by 1 base, with 7 bases between. This CDR3 is built from 15 residues. Germline CDR1 MDHEN, CDR2 SYDVKM. The CDR3 region is CASSLLVLNTGELFF. The CDR3 DNA follows: TGTGCCAGCAGTTTATTGGTACTGAACACCGGGGAGCTGTTTTTT.

Comment on this clone: Other nucleotide sequences in the sample specify the same CDR3. J is TRBJ1-5 and V is TRBV27; TRBD1 matches at 7 bases. CDR3 length: 12 residues. Per the germline V gene, CDR1 is MNHEY and CDR2 is SMNVEV (reference sequence). Trimming at V came to 6 bases and at J to 7 bases, leaving 3 bases not matched to a gene. The CDR3 protein is CASRTGNQPQHF. In nucleotides, the CDR3 is TGTGCCAGCAGGACAGGGAACCAGCCCCAGCATTTT.

The chain recombines TRBV27 with TRBJ2-1; TRBD2 agrees at 11 bases. V gave up 3 bases and J gave up 4 bases; unmatched junction bases: 2. The CDR3 contains 15 residues. Germline V lookup: CDR1 MNHEY, CDR2 SMNVEV (reference sequence). The CDR3 region has the DNA TGTGCCAGCAGTTTTTCTAGCGGGGGGTACAATGAGCAGTTCTTC. Translating it yields CASSFSSGGYNEQFF.

This rearrangement joins TRBV6-1 to TRBJ2-5; D is ambiguous. Looked up from germline, CDR1 is MNHNS and CDR2 is SASEGT. Trimming took off 6 bases at V and 5 bases at J, with 7 bases between the two ends. The length of the CDR3 is 11 residues. DNA for the CDR3: TGTGCCAGCAGAGAGTTGGAGACCCAGTACTTC. Its translation is CASRELETQYF.

The CDR3 protein is CASRGGTGSYEQYF. The CDR3 DNA sequence: TGTGCCAGCAGAGGAGGGACAGGGTCGTACGAGCAGTACTTC. V usage is TRBV6-1 and J usage is TRBJ2-7; 9 bases agree with TRBD1. Germline V gives CDR1 MNHNS, CDR2 SASEGT. V was pared by 6 bases and J by 4 bases, with 7 bases of the junction left unmatched. The CDR3 loop spans 14 amino acids.

The V gene is TRBV7-9, the J gene TRBJ2-1; tentatively, D is TRBD1 (7 bases). Deletions cut 5 bases from V and 5 bases from J, with 16 bases between. This CDR3 has 15 amino acids. CDR1 and CDR2 from the germline V gene are SEHNR and FQNEAQ (reference sequence). The CDR3 reads CASSAGTAENNEQFF. In DNA form, the CDR3 reads TGTGCCAGCAGCGCGGGGACAGCGGAAAACAATGAGCAGTTCTTC.

This sequence joins TRBV7-9 and TRBJ2-3; tentative D call: TRBD2 (5 bases). Looked up from germline, CDR1 is SEHNR and CDR2 is FQNEAQ (reference sequence). This CDR3 is built from 14 residues. The V end lost 6 bases, the J end lost 0 bases, and 10 bases lay between the germline ends. The CDR3, as DNA: TGTGCCAGCAGAGTCGAGGGAAGCACAGATACGCAGTATTTT. It specifies CASRVEGSTDTQYF.

The CDR3: CSVEVAYEQYF. The CDR3 DNA reads TGCAGCGTTGAAGTTGCGTACGAGCAGTACTTC. The V call is TRBV29-1, the J call TRBJ2-7, with D unresolved. In germline, CDR1 is SQVTM, CDR2 ANQGSEA. V was trimmed by 1 base and J by 4 bases, leaving 5 bases between them. This CDR3 is built from 11 residues.

In this sample, this clone turned up a few times. In the same sample, other DNA sequences code for this CDR3. This chain links TRBV27 with TRBJ1-5; D gene uncertain. Trimming pared 8 bases from V and 4 bases from J, leaving 12 bases between. The CDR3 length is 13 residues. Looked up from germline, CDR1 is MNHEY and CDR2 is SMNVEV (reference sequence). The CDR3 nucleotides are TGTGCCAGCGCCCCCATGGGAAATCAGCCCCAGCATTTT. Its protein is CASAPMGNQPQHF.

The chain uses TRBV7-9 and TRBJ2-5, with TRBD2 matching 13 bases. Germline-derived CDR1 and CDR2 are SEHNR and FQNEAQ (reference sequence). Trimming at V came to 5 bases and at J to 2 bases, leaving 5 bases not matched to a gene. The CDR3 has 16 amino acids. The DNA of the CDR3 is TGTGCCAGCAGCCCGAGGACTAGCGGGGGTCAAGAGACCCAGTACTTC. The encoded protein is CASSPRTSGGQETQYF.

The rearrangement uses TRBV14 and TRBJ2-1, with 9 bases lining up with TRBD2. Germline CDR1 and CDR2: SGHDN and FVKESK. The CDR3 contains 17 residues. J lost 8 bases, V lost 1 base, and 12 bases had no gene match. The CDR3 spells CASSQVGGRAFFYEQFF. Here the CDR3 DNA reads TGTGCCAGCAGCCAAGTTGGCGGGAGGGCCTTCTTTTATGAGCAGTTCTTC.

The chain joins TRBV27 to TRBJ1-4; 7 bases are a match to TRBD1. In germline, CDR1 is MNHEY, CDR2 SMNVEV (reference sequence). V was pared by 4 bases and J by 0 bases, with 8 bases of the junction left unmatched. The CDR3 length is 17 residues. The CDR3 sequence is CASSSHTGVTTNEKLFF. The DNA for the CDR3 is TGTGCCAGCAGTTCACACACAGGGGTTACAACTAATGAAAAACTGTTTTTT. Based on the CDR3 plus reference TRBV27 and TRBJ1-4, the full variable domain is EAQVTQNPRYLITVTGKKLTVTCSQNMNHEYMSWYRQDPGLGLRQIYYSMNVEVTDKGDVPEGYKVSRKEKRNFPLILESPSPNQTSLYFCASSSHTGVTTNEKLFFGSGTQLSVL.